The 27 T cell receptor beta chains presented below share a single source sample, sequenced in a study of CD8+ T cells in alopecia areata (dated by TCRdb to 2016 to 2018). Library preparation was by the immunoSEQ multiplex PCR assay. To provide template for TCR sequencing, every sample had RNA extracted and reverse transcribed into cDNA. Not all clones reach the TCRdb copy of this immuneACCESS table, which keeps in-frame sequences only. Checked studies attribute under half of the gap to unresolved V genes and leave the rest unexplained. This sample comprises about 200,000 clones, approximately 38% of them detected only once. More than 0.4% of the sample is in the top ten clones. The sample's treatment or condition, from its label and the paper: oral pan-JAK inhibitor, 5-10 mg twice daily. The source material was CD4+ T cells sorted from blood, sampled between weeks 30 and 35, from a patient treated with tofacitinib. The receptors were sampled from a human donor with alopecia areata.

This clone has just a few counts. The J gene is TRBJ1-2, the V gene TRBV5-1, with D maybe TRBD1 (5 bases). From germline, CDR1 is SGHRS and CDR2 YFSETQ. The CDR3 consists of 14 residues. V lost 4 bases and J 4 bases, leaving 14 bases between the germline ends. The CDR3 DNA follows: TGCGCCAGCAGCCAATCAGGGATAAGCTATGGCTACACCTTC. Residues: CASSQSGISYGYTF.

In this sample, this clone turned up a few times. V gene TRBV6-5 combines with J gene TRBJ1-2; D unclear. The CDR3 sequence is 15 residues long. The V gene's germline CDR1 is MNHEY and CDR2 SVGAGI. V lost 0 bases and J lost 4, with 12 bases in between. CDR3 sequence reads: CASSYSLEGSYGYTF. The CDR3, as DNA: TGTGCCAGCAGTTACTCGCTGGAGGGTAGCTATGGCTACACCTTC.

The rearrangement joins TRBV7-2 to TRBJ2-7; D gene uncertain. Germline-derived CDR1 and CDR2 are SGHTA and FQGNSA. This CDR3 is 15 amino acids long. V was clipped by 0 bases and J by 2 bases, with 11 bases between them. This CDR3 reads CASSLAQTLTYEQYF. The CDR3 DNA is TGTGCCAGCAGCTTAGCACAGACTCTTACCTACGAGCAGTACTTC.

This clone has only a few counts. The chain recombines TRBV12-5 with TRBJ1-5, with D uncertain. The V and J ends lost 6 bases and 7 bases respectively, with 16 bases between them. The CDR3 length is 14 residues. Germline-derived CDR1 and CDR2 are LGHNT and FRNRAP. The CDR3 here is CASGPGEAGQPQHF. The DNA of the CDR3 is TGTGCTAGTGGCCCGGGTGAGGCTGGGCAGCCCCAGCATTTT.

This clone occurred a few times. The chain combines TRBV18 with TRBJ1-1; 9 bases fit TRBD1. Germline trimming cut 6 bases from V and 5 bases from J; bases unmatched to any gene: 7. The CDR3 consists of 14 residues. Germline-derived CDR1 and CDR2 are KGHSH and LQKENI. The CDR3 nucleotides are TGTGCCAGCTCTCCCCCAGACAGGGGGACTGAAGCTTTCTTT. Translation: CASSPPDRGTEAFF.

Points on this clone: Different DNA sequences within this sample yield the same CDR3. The V call is TRBV7-2, the J call TRBJ1-5, with a weak D call TRBD1 (5 bases). V lost 1 base and J lost 2, with 9 bases in between. Germline CDR1 reads SGHTA; CDR2 reads FQGNSA. This CDR3 has 15 residues. This CDR3 reads CASSLGGYGNQPQHF. In DNA, the CDR3 is TGTGCCAGCAGCTTAGGGGGCTACGGCAATCAGCCCCAGCATTTT. Combining the CDR3 with reference TRBV7-2 and TRBJ1-5 gives the whole variable domain GAGVSQSPSNKVTEKGKDVELRCDPISGHTALYWYRQSLGQGLEFLIYFQGNSAPDKSGLPSDRFSAERTGGSVSTLTIQRTQQEDSAVYLCASSLGGYGNQPQHFGDGTRLSIL.

This clone was found a few times. The V gene is TRBV13, the J gene TRBJ2-1; no clear D gene. Germline V CDR1 and CDR2: PRHDT, FYEKMQ (reference sequence). The CDR3 contains 16 residues. The V and J ends lost 0 bases and 3 bases respectively, with 12 bases between them. As DNA, the CDR3 is TGTGCCAGCAGCTTAGGGGTAGCTTCTGGCTACAATGAGCAGTTCTTC. It yields the protein CASSLGVASGYNEQFF.

The V gene is TRBV27, the J gene TRBJ1-5; a possible D gene is TRBD1 (5 bases). Germline CDR1 reads MNHEY; CDR2 reads SMNVEV (reference sequence). The CDR3 extends over 15 amino acids. V was clipped by 6 bases and J by 2 bases, with 14 bases between them. The CDR3 reads CASRAGSWGNQPQHF. DNA of the CDR3: TGTGCCAGCAGGGCAGGGTCCTGGGGCAATCAGCCCCAGCATTTT.

This clone was picked up a small number of times. V gene TRBV30 combines with J gene TRBJ1-1; unclear D gene. CDR1 is GTSNPN, CDR2 SVGIG, per germline (reference sequence). V was clipped by 1 base and J by 2 bases, with 11 bases between them. This CDR3 region has 14 residues. CDR3 DNA sequence: TGTGCCTGGAGTGAGGCAGGTAGAAACACTGAAGCTTTCTTT. It yields the protein CAWSEAGRNTEAFF.

The chain has TRBV6-5 and TRBJ2-1, with D unresolved. The V and J ends lost 5 bases and 0 bases respectively, with 11 bases between them. CDR1 MNHEY and CDR2 SVGAGI come from the germline V gene. This CDR3 contains 15 residues. The CDR3 sequence: CASSTIDSSYNEQFF. Written as DNA, the CDR3 is TGTGCCAGCAGTACGATAGATAGCTCCTACAATGAGCAGTTCTTC.

This clone was counted only a few times. In nucleotides, the CDR3 is TGTGCCACCAGCATCGACGGCACTGAAGCTTTCTTT. The encoded protein is CATSIDGTEAFF. This sequence joins TRBV15 and TRBJ1-1; D remains unclear. The CDR3 is made up of 12 amino acids. Germline CDR1 and CDR2: LNHNV and YYDKDF (reference sequence). V dropped 4 bases and J dropped 4 bases, with 7 bases sitting between them.

Points on this clone: The same CDR3 is also encoded by other DNA sequences in this sample. The chain has TRBV4-1 and TRBJ1-2; perhaps TRBD1 as D (5 bases). Deletions cut 1 base from V and 4 bases from J, with 10 bases between. The CDR3 runs 14 residues. Germline V CDR1 and CDR2: MGHRA, YSYEKL. The CDR3 protein is CASSQVGQSYGYTF. CDR3 bases: TGCGCCAGCAGCCAAGTGGGGCAGAGCTATGGCTACACCTTC.

This clone was detected only a few times. The sample has other DNA sequences that encode this CDR3 too. The J gene is TRBJ2-3, the V gene TRBV5-1; D is ambiguous. This CDR3 spans 14 amino acids. Germline V gives CDR1 SGHRS, CDR2 YFSETQ. V shed 2 bases and J shed 0 bases, with 7 bases lying between them. This CDR3 reads CASSLGQSTDTQYF. The CDR3 DNA reads as TGCGCCAGCAGCTTAGGGCAGAGCACAGATACGCAGTATTTT. Full variable domain (missing parts from reference TRBV5-1 and TRBJ2-3): KAGVTQTPRYLIKTRGQQVTLSCSPISGHRSVSWYQQTPGQGLQFLFEYFSETQRNKGNFPGRFSGRQFSNSRSEMNVSTLELGDSALYLCASSLGQSTDTQYFGPGTRLTVL.

This clone was counted only a few times. The gene calls are TRBV6-5 and TRBJ2-5; the match to TRBD2 covers 7 bases. The length of the CDR3 is 16 residues. The V segment lost 4 bases and the J segment 1 base; nucleotides outside the gene matches: 9. The germline gives CDR1 MNHEY, CDR2 SVGAGI. The CDR3 loop reads CASSFGGASGQETQYF. CDR3 nucleotide sequence: TGTGCCAGCAGTTTCGGAGGGGCTAGCGGCCAAGAGACCCAGTACTTC.

This chain joins TRBV7-9 and TRBJ2-1, with TRBD2 matching 11 bases. Germline V lookup: CDR1 SEHNR, CDR2 FQNEAQ (reference sequence). The CDR3 has 17 residues. J gave up 5 bases and V 0 bases, and 6 bases lay outside the gene matches. CDR3 bases: TGTGCCAGCAGCTTAGCGCTAGCGGGGGGCATGAACAATGAGCAGTTCTTC. Protein: CASSLALAGGMNNEQFF.

In this sample, this clone turned up once. The V call is TRBV27, the J call TRBJ1-5; no clear D gene. CDR3 size: 15 residues. Trimming pared 6 bases from V and 3 bases from J, leaving 15 bases between. Germline V CDR1 and CDR2: MNHEY, SMNVEV (reference sequence). The CDR3 here is CASRGTQTVNQPQHF. The CDR3 region has the DNA TGTGCCAGCAGGGGTACACAGACCGTCAATCAGCCCCAGCATTTT.

This chain connects TRBV19 to TRBJ1-2; D is unresolved. CDR1 and CDR2 from the germline V gene are LNHDA and SQIVND (reference sequence). Deletions cut 2 bases from V and 10 bases from J, with 11 bases between. This CDR3 has 12 residues. The CDR3 bases are TGTGCCAGTAGTATAACGGAAAGAAACTACACCTTC. This sequence encodes CASSITERNYTF.

The chain uses TRBV29-1 and TRBJ2-5; possibly TRBD1 for D (5 bases). The CDR3 covers 13 residues. Germline V lookup: CDR1 SQVTM, CDR2 ANQGSEA. The germline V and J ends were trimmed by 7 bases and 5 bases, with 17 bases remaining between them. The CDR3 DNA reads TGCAGCGCCGCACAGGTGATGGGGGAGACCCAGTACTTC. Translation gives CSAAQVMGETQYF.

This clone was observed a handful of times. The rearrangement links TRBV29-1 to TRBJ2-1; D is perhaps TRBD2 (6 bases). With 6 bases removed from V and 6 bases from J, the gap between germline ends came to 18 bases. Germline values: CDR1 SQVTM, CDR2 ANQGSEA. The CDR3 has 14 residues. CDR3 nucleotide sequence: TGCAGCGTGGGACTCCTGTCGAGGGGCAATGAGCAGTTCTTC. Its protein is CSVGLLSRGNEQFF.

The gene calls are TRBV18 and TRBJ2-7, with TRBD2 identical over 14 bases. Losses at the gene ends were 6 bases for V and 7 bases for J; bases not matched to a gene: 8. CDR3 length: 15 residues. Germline V gene data show CDR1 as KGHSH and CDR2 as LQKENI. The CDR3 sequence is CASSLGLAGATEQYF. DNA of the CDR3: TGTGCCAGCTCTCTGGGACTAGCGGGAGCCACGGAGCAGTACTTC.

V gene TRBV6-5 combines with J gene TRBJ2-7, with D perhaps matching TRBD1 (7 bases). This CDR3 region has 14 residues. V lost 2 bases and J 2 bases, leaving 10 bases between the germline ends. Germline CDR1 is MNHEY and CDR2 is SVGAGI. The CDR3 loop is CASSYGRGAYEQYF. The CDR3 DNA sequence: TGTGCCAGCAGTTACGGCAGGGGGGCCTACGAGCAGTACTTC.

This clone was observed at least ten times. CDR3 protein: CSVESTGSSYEQYF. In DNA, the CDR3 is TGCAGCGTTGAATCTACAGGGAGCTCCTACGAGCAGTACTTC. The chain joins TRBV29-1 to TRBJ2-7; D perhaps matches TRBD1 (6 bases). V was trimmed by 2 bases and J by 0 bases, leaving 11 bases between them. CDR3 length equals 14 residues. Germline V lookup: CDR1 SQVTM, CDR2 ANQGSEA.

Note on this clone: The sample carries other DNA sequences with the same CDR3. V gene TRBV6-5 combines with J gene TRBJ2-3; D not resolved. Per the germline V gene, CDR1 is MNHEY and CDR2 is SVGAGI. Trimming took off 4 bases at V and 2 bases at J, with 4 bases between the two ends. The CDR3 covers 12 residues. The DNA for the CDR3 is TGTGCCAGCAGTTCGTCCACAGATACGCAGTATTTT. Amino acid sequence: CASSSSTDTQYF.

The chain links TRBV11-1 to TRBJ2-3; 8 bases are shared with TRBD1. CDR3 size: 14 residues. V lost 4 bases and J lost 8; bases outside the gene matches: 8. Germline-derived CDR1 and CDR2 are SGHAT and FQDESV (reference sequence). This CDR3 reads CASSSGQGRATQYF. The CDR3 DNA reads TGTGCCAGCAGCTCCGGACAGGGCCGTGCTACGCAGTATTTT.

The J gene is TRBJ2-3, the V gene TRBV30, with TRBD2 identical over 12 bases. Germline V gene sequence: CDR1 GTSNPN, CDR2 SVGIG (reference sequence). The CDR3 extends over 18 amino acids. V was pared by 2 bases and J by 0 bases, with 9 bases of the junction left unmatched. The CDR3 nucleotides read TGTGCCTGGAGTCCAACTAGCGGGGGGCTCTCGAGCACAGATACGCAGTATTTT. The encoded protein is CAWSPTSGGLSSTDTQYF.

The rearrangement links TRBV7-9 to TRBJ1-1; D unclear. The CDR3 is 15 residues long. Germline loops: CDR1 SEHNR, CDR2 FQNEAQ (reference sequence). V shed 5 bases and J shed 1 base, with 14 bases lying between them. The chain's CDR3 is CASSGWWGRNTEAFF. The CDR3 coding sequence is TGTGCCAGCAGCGGGTGGTGGGGTAGGAACACTGAAGCTTTCTTT.

This chain uses TRBV30 with TRBJ2-5; the match to TRBD1 covers 8 bases. From germline, CDR1 is GTSNPN and CDR2 SVGIG (reference sequence). The CDR3 is made up of 15 amino acids. V shed 0 bases and J 5 bases; nucleotides not matched to a gene: 8. CDR3 residues: CAWSVRAGGLETQYF. CDR3 DNA: TGTGCCTGGAGTGTAAGGGCAGGGGGCCTGGAGACCCAGTACTTC. Looking up the rest from reference TRBV30 and TRBJ2-5 gives the full variable domain: SQTIHQWPATLVQPVGSPLSLECTVEGTSNPNLYWYRQAAGRGLQLLFYSVGIGQISSEVPQNLSASRPQDRQFILSSKKLLLSDSGFYLCAWSVRAGGLETQYFGPGTRLLVL.